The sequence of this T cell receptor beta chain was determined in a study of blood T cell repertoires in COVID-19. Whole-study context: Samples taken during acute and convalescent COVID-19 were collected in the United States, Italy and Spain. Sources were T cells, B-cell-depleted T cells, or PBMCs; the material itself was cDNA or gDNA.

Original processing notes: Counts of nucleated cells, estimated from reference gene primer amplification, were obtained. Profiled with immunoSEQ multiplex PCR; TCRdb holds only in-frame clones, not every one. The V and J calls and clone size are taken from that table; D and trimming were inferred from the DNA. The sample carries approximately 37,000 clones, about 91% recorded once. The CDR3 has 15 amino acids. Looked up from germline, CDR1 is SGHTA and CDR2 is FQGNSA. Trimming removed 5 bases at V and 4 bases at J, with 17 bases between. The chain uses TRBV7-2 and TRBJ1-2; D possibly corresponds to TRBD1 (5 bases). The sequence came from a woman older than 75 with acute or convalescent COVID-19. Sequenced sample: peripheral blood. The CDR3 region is CASSRSGVGVYGYTF. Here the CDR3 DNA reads TGTGCCAGCAGCCGCTCGGGGGTTGGGGTCTATGGCTACACCTTC.